The 12 T cell receptor beta chains in this list originate from one sample, sequenced in a study of OX40 agonist ivuxolimab in advanced cancers. Assay: immunoSEQ multiplex PCR; the TCRdb copy retains only in-frame clones and omits some. This table has roughly 88,000 clones, approximately 87% appearing once. The specimen was CD4+ or CD8+ T cells sorted from blood, collected in a trial of the OX40 agonist ivuxolimab. Receptors were obtained from an adult with an advanced solid tumor such as melanoma, head and neck, liver or kidney cancer.

The chain uses TRBV5-1 and TRBJ2-1, with 9 bases identical to TRBD2. CDR1 is SGHRS and CDR2 is YFSETQ in the germline V gene. The length of the CDR3 is 19 residues. V shed 0 bases and J 0 bases; nucleotides not matched to a gene: 10. The CDR3 region is CASSLVPPAGGLSYNEQFF. The CDR3 nucleotides are TGCGCCAGCAGCTTGGTTCCCCCAGCGGGAGGCCTCTCCTACAATGAGCAGTTCTTC.

This sequence joins TRBV5-1 and TRBJ2-3, with 9 bases fitting TRBD2. The CDR3 runs to 16 residues. Trimming cost V 5 bases and J 4 bases; bases outside gene matches: 11. Germline V CDR1 and CDR2: SGHRS, YFSETQ. CDR3: CASRSAGTSMPDTQYF. Here the CDR3 DNA reads TGCGCCAGCAGGTCCGCCGGGACTAGCATGCCAGATACGCAGTATTTT.

The V gene is TRBV15, the J gene TRBJ2-4; 7 bases agree with TRBD1. The CDR3 has 15 residues. Germline CDR1 LNHNV, CDR2 YYDKDF (reference sequence). The junction had 6 bases not matched to a gene; V was cut back by 7 bases and J by 0 bases. The CDR3 region is CATKETGKAKNIQYF. DNA of the CDR3: TGTGCCACCAAGGAGACAGGGAAAGCCAAAAACATTCAGTACTTC.

CDR3 residues: CASKQGGVNYGYTF. In nucleotides, the CDR3 is TGTGCCAGCAAGCAGGGGGGAGTCAACTATGGCTACACCTTC. V gene TRBV27 combines with J gene TRBJ1-2; TRBD1 agrees at 7 bases. The V gene's germline CDR1 is MNHEY and CDR2 SMNVEV (reference sequence). Trimming took 7 bases from V and 2 from J; bases not matched to a gene: 7. The CDR3 extends over 14 amino acids.

This sequence joins TRBV19 and TRBJ2-7; D uncertain. CDR1 and CDR2 from the germline V gene are LNHDA and SQIVND (reference sequence). The CDR3 extends over 15 amino acids. V was cut by 4 bases and J by 3 bases, with 16 bases left in between. The CDR3 is CASSSKPSPNYEQYF. The CDR3 DNA reads as TGTGCCAGTAGTAGTAAGCCCAGCCCTAACTACGAGCAGTACTTC.

V gene TRBV4-3 combines with J gene TRBJ2-2, with 11 bases aligning to TRBD2. CDR1 is LGHNA and CDR2 is YSLEER in the germline V gene. Losses at the gene ends were 0 bases for V and 8 bases for J; bases not matched to a gene: 11. The CDR3 length is 18 residues. In nucleotides, the CDR3 is TGCGCCAGCAGCCAAGAATCAGTACTAGCGGGAGTGGGTGGGGAGCTGTTTTTT. Its protein product is CASSQESVLAGVGGELFF.

This clone was seen a single time. V usage is TRBV5-4 and J usage is TRBJ1-1, with D possibly TRBD1 on 5 matching bases. In germline, CDR1 is SGHNT, CDR2 YYREEE (reference sequence). V dropped 0 bases and J dropped 0 bases, with 12 bases sitting between them. The CDR3 spans 16 residues. The CDR3 DNA reads as TGTGCCAGCAGCTTGGGGGACGGGGGAGTGAACACTGAAGCTTTCTTT. It encodes CASSLGDGGVNTEAFF.

The chain is built from TRBV14 and TRBJ2-3; tentatively, D is TRBD2 (5 bases). Germline CDR1 SGHDN, CDR2 FVKESK. V lost 5 bases, J lost 3 bases, and 9 bases lay in between. CDR3 length: 13 residues. The CDR3 nucleotides are TGTGCCAGCAGCGCCGCGGGTACAGATACGCAGTATTTT. Protein: CASSAAGTDTQYF.

Worth noting for this clone: Different DNA sequences within this sample yield the same CDR3. The chain combines TRBV28 with TRBJ1-5; D not certain. Germline V gives CDR1 MDHEN, CDR2 SYDVKM. V was pared by 4 bases and J by 1 base, with 2 bases between. The CDR3 spans 12 residues. CDR3 sequence (DNA): TGTGCCAGCAGTTACAGCAATCAGCCCCAGCATTTT. It is translated as CASSYSNQPQHF. The variable domain in full, with the rest retrieved from reference TRBV28 and TRBJ1-5, is DVKVTQSSRYLVKRTGEKVFLECVQDMDHENMFWYRQDPGLGLRLIYFSYDVKMKEKGDIPEGYSVSREKKERFSLILESASTNQTSMYLCASSYSNQPQHFGDGTRLSIL.

This clone was picked up one time. The chain links TRBV5-6 to TRBJ2-1, with TRBD1 matching 8 bases. Germline V CDR1 and CDR2: SGHDT, YYEEEE. The CDR3 consists of 15 residues. J was trimmed by 5 bases and V by 4 bases; bases with no gene match: 8. CDR3 in amino acids: CASSRTGSLDNEQFF. In nucleotides, the CDR3 is TGTGCCAGCAGCCGGACAGGGAGCCTTGACAATGAGCAGTTCTTC.

With regard to this clone: The sample carries other DNA sequences with the same CDR3. The chain combines TRBV19 with TRBJ1-2; D not resolved. Germline V gene data show CDR1 as LNHDA and CDR2 as SQIVND (reference sequence). This CDR3 is built from 13 residues. V gave up 6 bases and J gave up 2 bases, with 10 bases separating them. CDR3 amino acids: CASRSQTNYGYTF. In DNA form, the CDR3 reads TGTGCCAGTAGATCCCAGACAAACTATGGCTACACCTTC.

J is TRBJ2-7 and V is TRBV10-1; the D is unclear. CDR1 and CDR2 (germline): WNHNN, SYGVQD (reference sequence). The V end was cut by 7 bases, the J end by 5 bases, with 9 bases between. The CDR3 totals 11 residues. For the CDR3, the DNA is TGCGCCAGCAAGAAGGTGAACGAGCAGTACGTC. Its translation is CASKKVNEQYV.